This T cell receptor beta chain appears in the sequencing data of a study of blood T cells in healthy people across ages. Whole-study context: When template switching was applied, about one barcoded beta molecule was captured per two T cells. Findings and caveats of the study: Donor CMV status was unknown, possibly confounding expanded clonotype changes. Roughly linearly, TCR beta diversity per million T cells fell as age increased.

As regards this clonotype: Its antigen remains unidentified.

The second PCR ran about 6 to 11 cycles with a sample-barcoded 5' primer and J-beta primers. TCRdb itself ran the 5' RACE reads through MiXCR, one entry per CDR3 protein. The table includes about 1.7 million distinct CDR3 sequences, under 30% detected once. Total RNA, at least 6 micrograms per sample, came from PBMCs. The source of this sequence is a woman in her twenties or thirties in good health. Sequencing used blood.

DNA for the CDR3: TGCGCCAGCAATCCTAGCGGGGCCGATACGCAGTATTTT. It translates to CASNPSGADTQYF. The chain recombines TRBV5-1 with TRBJ2-3; TRBD2 agrees at 9 bases. Germline V lookup: CDR1 SGHRS, CDR2 YFSETQ. There are 13 residues in the CDR3. V lost 6 bases to trimming and J lost 6 bases; unmatched junction nucleotides: 5.